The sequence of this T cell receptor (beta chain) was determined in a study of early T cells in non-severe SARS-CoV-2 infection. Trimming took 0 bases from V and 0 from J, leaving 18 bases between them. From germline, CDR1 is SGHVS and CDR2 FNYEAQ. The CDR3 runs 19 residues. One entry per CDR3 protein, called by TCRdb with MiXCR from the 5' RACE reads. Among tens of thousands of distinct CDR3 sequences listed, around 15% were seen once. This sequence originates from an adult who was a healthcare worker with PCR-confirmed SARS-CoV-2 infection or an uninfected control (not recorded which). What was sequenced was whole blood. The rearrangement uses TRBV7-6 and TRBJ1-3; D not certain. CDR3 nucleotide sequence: TGTGCCAGCAGCTTAGCGCCCCTCACGCGAGGATTCTCTGGAAACACCATATATTTT. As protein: CASSLAPLTRGFSGNTIYF.